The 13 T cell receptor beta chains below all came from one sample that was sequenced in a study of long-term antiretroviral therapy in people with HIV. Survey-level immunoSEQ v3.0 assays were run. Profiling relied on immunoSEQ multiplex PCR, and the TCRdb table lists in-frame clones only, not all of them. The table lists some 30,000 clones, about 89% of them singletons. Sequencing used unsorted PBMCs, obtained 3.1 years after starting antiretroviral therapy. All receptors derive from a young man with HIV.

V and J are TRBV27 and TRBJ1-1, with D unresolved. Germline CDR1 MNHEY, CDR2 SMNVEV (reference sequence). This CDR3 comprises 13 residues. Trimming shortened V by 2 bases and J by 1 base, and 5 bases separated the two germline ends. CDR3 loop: CASSLTKNTEAFF. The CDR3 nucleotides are TGTGCCAGCAGTTTAACTAAGAACACTGAAGCTTTCTTT.

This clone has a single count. The DNA of the CDR3 is TGTGCCACCCGGACAGGGCAGAGGGCTGAAGCTTTCTTT. It encodes CATRTGQRAEAFF. This chain connects TRBV6-1 to TRBJ1-1; the match to TRBD1 covers 8 bases. The junction had 10 bases not matched to a gene; V was cut back by 10 bases and J by 6 bases. This CDR3 region has 13 residues. Germline CDR1 MNHNS, CDR2 SASEGT.

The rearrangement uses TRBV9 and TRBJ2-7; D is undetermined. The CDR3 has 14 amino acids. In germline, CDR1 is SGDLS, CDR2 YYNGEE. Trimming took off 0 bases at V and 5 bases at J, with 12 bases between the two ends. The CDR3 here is CASSVGETPHEQYF. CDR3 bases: TGTGCCAGCAGCGTAGGTGAGACCCCGCACGAGCAGTACTTC. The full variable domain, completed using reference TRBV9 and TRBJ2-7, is DSGVTQTPKHLITATGQRVTLRCSPRSGDLSVYWYQQSLDQGLQFLIQYYNGEERAKGNILERFSAQQFPDLHSELNLSSLELGDSALYFCASSVGETPHEQYFGPGTRLTVT.

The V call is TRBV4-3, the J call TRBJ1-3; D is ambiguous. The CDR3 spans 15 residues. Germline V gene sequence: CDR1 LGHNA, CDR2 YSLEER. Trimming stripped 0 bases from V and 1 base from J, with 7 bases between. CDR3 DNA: TGCGCCAGCAGCCAAGACGTAGGGTCTGGAAACACCATATATTTT. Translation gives CASSQDVGSGNTIYF.

The CDR3: CASSPGLAGDTGELFF. CDR3 sequence (DNA): TGCGCCAGCAGCCCGGGACTAGCGGGAGACACCGGGGAGCTGTTTTTT. The gene calls are TRBV4-3 and TRBJ2-2; 14 positions agree with TRBD2. V lost 4 bases, J lost 3 bases, and 1 base stayed unmatched. The length of the CDR3 is 16 residues. The V gene's germline CDR1 is LGHNA and CDR2 YSLEER.

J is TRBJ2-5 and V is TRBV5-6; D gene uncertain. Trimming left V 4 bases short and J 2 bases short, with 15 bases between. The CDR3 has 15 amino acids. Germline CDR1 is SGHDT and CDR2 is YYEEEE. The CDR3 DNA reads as TGTGCCAGCAGCAATTTTCCGGACCCTCAAGAGACCCAGTACTTC. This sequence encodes CASSNFPDPQETQYF.

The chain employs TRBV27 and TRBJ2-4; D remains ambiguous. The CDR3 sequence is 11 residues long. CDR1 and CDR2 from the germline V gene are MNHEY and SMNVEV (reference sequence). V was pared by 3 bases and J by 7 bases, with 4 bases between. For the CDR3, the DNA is TGTGCCAGCAGTTTTGCTAACATTCAGTACTTC. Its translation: CASSFANIQYF.

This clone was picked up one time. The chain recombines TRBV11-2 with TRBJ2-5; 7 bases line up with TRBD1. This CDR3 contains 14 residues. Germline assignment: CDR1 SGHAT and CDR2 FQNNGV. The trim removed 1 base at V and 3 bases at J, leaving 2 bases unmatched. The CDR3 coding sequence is TGTGCCAGCAGCTTAGCCGGGACAGAAGAGACCCAGTACTTC. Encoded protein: CASSLAGTEETQYF.

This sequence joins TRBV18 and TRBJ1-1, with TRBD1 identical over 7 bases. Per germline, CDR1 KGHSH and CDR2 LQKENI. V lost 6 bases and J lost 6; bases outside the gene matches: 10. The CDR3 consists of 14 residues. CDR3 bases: TGTGCCAGCTCCCCTCGACAGGGATTGGCTGAAGCTTTCTTT. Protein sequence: CASSPRQGLAEAFF.

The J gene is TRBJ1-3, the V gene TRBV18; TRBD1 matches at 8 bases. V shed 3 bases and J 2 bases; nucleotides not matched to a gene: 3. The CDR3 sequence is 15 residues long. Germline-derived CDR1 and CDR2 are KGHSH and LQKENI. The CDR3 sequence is CASSPGQGAGNTIYF. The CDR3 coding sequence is TGTGCCAGCTCACCCGGACAGGGCGCTGGAAACACCATATATTTT.

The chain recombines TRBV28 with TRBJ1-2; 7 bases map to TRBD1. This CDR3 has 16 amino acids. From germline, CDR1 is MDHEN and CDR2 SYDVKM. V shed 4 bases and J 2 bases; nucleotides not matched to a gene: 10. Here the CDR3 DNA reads TGTGCCAGCAGTTCCCAGGGGGGACTGGGAAACTATGGCTACACCTTC. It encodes CASSSQGGLGNYGYTF.

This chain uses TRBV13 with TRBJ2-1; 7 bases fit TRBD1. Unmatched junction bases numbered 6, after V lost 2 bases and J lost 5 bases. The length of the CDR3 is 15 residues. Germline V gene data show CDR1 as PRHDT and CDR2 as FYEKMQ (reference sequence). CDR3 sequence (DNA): TGTGCCAGCAGCTTATATGGACAGGCCGACAATGAGCAGTTCTTC. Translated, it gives CASSLYGQADNEQFF. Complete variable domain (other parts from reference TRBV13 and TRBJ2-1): AAGVIQSPRHLIKEKRETATLKCYPIPRHDTVYWYQQGPGQDPQFLISFYEKMQSDKGSIPDRFSAQQFSDYHSELNMSSLELGDSALYFCASSLYGQADNEQFFGPGTRLTVL.

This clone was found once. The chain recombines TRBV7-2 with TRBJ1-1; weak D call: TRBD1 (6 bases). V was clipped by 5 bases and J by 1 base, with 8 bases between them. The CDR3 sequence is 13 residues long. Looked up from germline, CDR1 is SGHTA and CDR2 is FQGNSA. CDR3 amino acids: CASSRTANTEAFF. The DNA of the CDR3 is TGTGCCAGCAGCCGGACAGCGAACACTGAAGCTTTCTTT.